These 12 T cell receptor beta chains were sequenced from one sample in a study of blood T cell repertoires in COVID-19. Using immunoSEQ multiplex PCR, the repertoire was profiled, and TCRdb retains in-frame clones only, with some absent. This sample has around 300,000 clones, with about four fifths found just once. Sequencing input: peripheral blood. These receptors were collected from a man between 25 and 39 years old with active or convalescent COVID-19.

CDR3 in amino acids: CASTTGGRAFF. For the CDR3, the DNA is TGTGCCAGCACCACTGGGGGCAGAGCTTTCTTT. The chain couples TRBV7-9 to TRBJ1-1; D is possibly TRBD1 (6 bases). This CDR3 is built from 11 residues. Trimming removed 7 bases from V and 10 bases from J, with 13 bases in between. From germline, CDR1 is SEHNR and CDR2 FQNEAQ (reference sequence).

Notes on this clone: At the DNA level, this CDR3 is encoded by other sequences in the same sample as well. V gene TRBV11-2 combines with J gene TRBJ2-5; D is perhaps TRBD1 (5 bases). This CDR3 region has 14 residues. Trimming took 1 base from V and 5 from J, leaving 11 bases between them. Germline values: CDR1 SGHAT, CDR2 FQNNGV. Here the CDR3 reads CASSLVGLQETQYF. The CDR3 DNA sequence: TGTGCCAGCAGCTTAGTGGGGCTCCAGGAGACCCAGTACTTC.

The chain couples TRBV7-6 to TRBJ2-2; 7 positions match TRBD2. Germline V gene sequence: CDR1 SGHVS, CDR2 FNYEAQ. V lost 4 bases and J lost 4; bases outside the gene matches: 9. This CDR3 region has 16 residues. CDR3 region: CASSSSGWEGTGELFF. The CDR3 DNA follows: TGTGCCAGCAGCTCATCTGGTTGGGAGGGCACCGGGGAGCTGTTTTTT.

CDR3 nucleotides: TGTGCCTGGAGTCGTATGAACACTGAAGCTTTCTTT. Translated: CAWSRMNTEAFF. V and J are TRBV30 and TRBJ1-1, with D unresolved. The CDR3 runs 12 residues. Germline CDR1 and CDR2: GTSNPN and SVGIG (reference sequence). V was shortened by 2 bases and J by 0 bases, with 4 bases between the two germline ends.

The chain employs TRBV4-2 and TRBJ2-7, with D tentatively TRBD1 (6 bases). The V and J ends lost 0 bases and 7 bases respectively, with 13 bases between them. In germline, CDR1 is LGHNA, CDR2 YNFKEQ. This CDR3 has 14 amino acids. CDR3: CASSQEGGWREQYF. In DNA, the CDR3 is TGTGCCAGCAGCCAAGAAGGGGGATGGAGGGAGCAGTACTTC.

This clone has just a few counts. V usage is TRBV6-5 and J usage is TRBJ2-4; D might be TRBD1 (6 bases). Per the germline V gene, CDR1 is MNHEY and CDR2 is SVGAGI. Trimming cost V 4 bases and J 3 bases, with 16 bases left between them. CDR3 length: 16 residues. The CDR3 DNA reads TGTGCCAGCAGTTCCCTCCGAGGGGGTCTCAAAAACATTCAGTACTTC. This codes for CASSSLRGGLKNIQYF.

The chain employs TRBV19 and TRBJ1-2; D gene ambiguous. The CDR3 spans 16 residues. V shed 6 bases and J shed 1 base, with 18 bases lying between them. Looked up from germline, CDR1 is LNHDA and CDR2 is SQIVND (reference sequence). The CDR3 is CASSPSDTFFNYGYTF. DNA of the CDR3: TGTGCCAGTAGCCCCTCTGACACATTTTTTAACTATGGCTACACCTTC.

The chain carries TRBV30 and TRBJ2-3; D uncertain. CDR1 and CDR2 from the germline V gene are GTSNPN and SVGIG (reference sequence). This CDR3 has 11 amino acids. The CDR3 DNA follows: TGTTTCCAGCGAGGCACAGATACGCAGTATTTT. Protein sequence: CFQRGTDTQYF.

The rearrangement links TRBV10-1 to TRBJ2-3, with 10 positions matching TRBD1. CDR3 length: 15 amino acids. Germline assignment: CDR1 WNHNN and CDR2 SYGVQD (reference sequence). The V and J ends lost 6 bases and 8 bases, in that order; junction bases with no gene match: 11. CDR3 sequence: CASRGGRQGAITQYF. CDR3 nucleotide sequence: TGCGCCAGCAGGGGGGGGAGACAGGGGGCCATTACGCAGTATTTT.

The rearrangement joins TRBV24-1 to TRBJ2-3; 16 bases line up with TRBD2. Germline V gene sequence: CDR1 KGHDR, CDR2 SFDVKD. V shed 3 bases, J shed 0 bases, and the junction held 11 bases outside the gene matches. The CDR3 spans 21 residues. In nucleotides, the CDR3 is TGTGCCACCAGTGATGTGGGACTAGCGGGAGGGTTACAGGCTAGCACAGATACGCAGTATTTT. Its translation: CATSDVGLAGGLQASTDTQYF.

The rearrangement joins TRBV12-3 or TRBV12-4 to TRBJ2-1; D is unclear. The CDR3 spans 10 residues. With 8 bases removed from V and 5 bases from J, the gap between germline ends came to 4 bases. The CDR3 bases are TGTGCCAGCGGGCACAATGAGCAGTTCTTC. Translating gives CASGHNEQFF.

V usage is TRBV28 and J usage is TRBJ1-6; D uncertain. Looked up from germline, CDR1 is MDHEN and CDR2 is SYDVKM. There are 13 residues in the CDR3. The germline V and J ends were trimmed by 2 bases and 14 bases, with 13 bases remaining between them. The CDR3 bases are TGTGCCAGCAGTTTAGCCTCCCTACCCGCCCTCCACTTT. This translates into CASSLASLPALHF.